A selection of T cell receptor beta chains follows, all from one sample in a study of blood T cell repertoires in COVID-19. Measured with immunoSEQ multiplex PCR; TCRdb has only the in-frame clones, and not every one. The repertoire holds under 90,000 clones, 65% to 90% seen once, with around 38% in the top ten. Material: peripheral blood. The source is a man older than 75 with acute or convalescent COVID-19. CDR3s include the opening cysteine and the closing phenylalanine or tryptophan. The D gene is left open where the match is weak. Size is stated for part of the rows, as once, few or many counts, or as a class when the clone is expanded.

>NA|TRBJ2-3|NA|12|TRBV7-2
TGTGCCAGCAGCTCCTTCACAGATACGCAGTATTTT
CASSSFTDTQYF
>NA|TRBJ1-2|NA|14|TRBV19
TGTGCCAGTAGTGAGGACAGCTTTAGCTATGGCTACACCTTC
CASSEDSFSYGYTF
>NA|TRBJ2-3|NA|16|TRBV14
TGTGCCAGCAGCCAACTATCAGGAGGGTATACAGATACGCAGTATTTT
CASSQLSGGYTDTQYF
>NA|TRBJ1-6|TRBD1|15|TRBV7-2
TGTGCCAGCAGCTTAGAGGGACAGGTGAACTCACCCCTCCACTTT
CASSLEGQVNSPLHF
>NA|TRBJ1-5|NA|14|TRBV18
TGTGCCAGCTCACCGAACAGGGGCAATCAGCCCCAGCATTTT
CASSPNRGNQPQHF
>NA|TRBJ2-3|TRBD2|14|TRBV29-1
TGCAGCGCCAGCGGGAGTCGAGGGACAGATACGCAGTATTTT
CSASGSRGTDTQYF
>NA|TRBJ1-6|NA|13|TRBV19
TGTGCCAGTAAGAGCTTAGATAATTCACCCCTCCACTTT
CASKSLDNSPLHF
>NA|TRBJ1-5|TRBD1|15|TRBV9
TGTGCCAGCAGCCTGATGGGACAGAGCAATCAGCCCCAGCATTTT
CASSLMGQSNQPQHF
>NA|TRBJ2-5|NA|13|TRBV30
TGTGCCTGGAAGAAAGGGGGTACGGAGACCCAGTACTTC
CAWKKGGTETQYF
>NA|TRBJ2-3|TRBD2|14|TRBV3-1/TRBV3-2
TGTGCCAGCAGCACCCCGCGGGGGACTAATACGCAGTATTTT
CASSTPRGTNTQYF
>NA|TRBJ1-1|TRBD1|15|TRBV28
TGTGCCATAACAGGGGCCATTCTAATGGGAAATGAAGCTTTCTTT
CAITGAILMGNEAFF
>few|TRBJ1-1|TRBD1|15|TRBV11-2
TGTGCCAGCAGCGGTGACAGGGGGCTGGGCACTGAAGCTTTCTTT
CASSGDRGLGTEAFF
>NA|TRBJ2-1|NA|13|TRBV5-8
TGTGCCAGCAGCTTGAGGCGGGGCAATGAGCAGTTCTTC
CASSLRRGNEQFF
>NA|TRBJ1-2|TRBD1|14|TRBV24-1
TGTGCCACCAGTGATTATCGGACAGGGAAAGGCTACACCTTC
CATSDYRTGKGYTF
>NA|TRBJ2-5|TRBD2|16|TRBV27
TGTGCCAGCAGTTTAATAGGGCTAGCGGGGTCAGAGACCCAGTACTTC
CASSLIGLAGSETQYF
>few|TRBJ2-7|TRBD1|12|TRBV5-6
TGTGCCAGCAGCTCAGGGGGCTACGAGCAGTACTTC
CASSSGGYEQYF
>few|TRBJ2-7|NA|12|TRBV4-2
TGTGCCAGCAGCCACGGACTAAACGAGCAGTACTTC
CASSHGLNEQYF
>NA|TRBJ2-5|NA|16|TRBV7-2
TGTGCCAGCAGCCTCGGGGGCGGGAGTCGATTAGAGACCCAGTACTTC
CASSLGGGSRLETQYF
>NA|TRBJ1-1|NA|13|TRBV30
TGTGCCTGGAGTGGTAACAGGGTTAATGAAGCTTTCTTT
CAWSGNRVNEAFF
>NA|TRBJ1-4|TRBD1|15|TRBV18
TGTGCCAGCTCACCAGGGACAGGATGGAATGAAAAACTGTTTTTT
CASSPGTGWNEKLFF
>NA|TRBJ2-7|NA|14|TRBV7-2
TGTGCCAGCAGCTTAGGTCCGAGCTCCTACGAGCAGTACTTC
CASSLGPSSYEQYF
>NA|TRBJ2-7|TRBD2|14|TRBV15
TGTGCCACCAGCAGAGCTCGGGGGGCCTACGAGCAGTACTTC
CATSRARGAYEQYF
>few|TRBJ1-4|TRBD1|16|TRBV6-6
TGTGCCAGCAGTAAAACAGGGGGCGACCTGGACGGAAAACTGTTTTTT
CASSKTGGDLDGKLFF
>NA|TRBJ2-6|NA|14|TRBV5-4
TGTGCCAGCAGCGCGAACTCTGGGGCCAACGTCCTGACTTTC
CASSANSGANVLTF
>NA|TRBJ2-5|NA|16|TRBV6-2/TRBV6-3
TGTGCCAGCAGCCGCGGGAAGGGGATCGAGCAAGAGACCCAGTACTTC
CASSRGKGIEQETQYF
>NA|TRBJ2-2|NA|15|TRBV7-7
TGTGCTAGCAGCCCAAGGGGGTATAACACCGGGGAGCTGTTTTTT
CASSPRGYNTGELFF
>NA|TRBJ1-5|NA|15|TRBV9
TGTGCCAGCTCCGGGGGGAGGGAAAGCAATCAGCCCCAGCATTTT
CASSGGRESNQPQHF
>NA|TRBJ2-7|TRBD1|16|TRBV28
TGTGCCAGCAGTCTAACGGTTCGCAGGGGGACATACGAGCAGTACTTC
CASSLTVRRGTYEQYF
>NA|TRBJ2-3|TRBD2|12|TRBV7-3
TGTGCCAGCAGCTTGGGGGGGAGTCCGCAGTATTTT
CASSLGGSPQYF
>once|TRBJ1-1|TRBD1|16|TRBV4-2
TGTGCCAGCAGCCACGAAGGGGGACAGCGTCTACTTGAAGCTTTCTTT
CASSHEGGQRLLEAFF
>NA|TRBJ2-3|TRBD2|15|TRBV3-1/TRBV3-2
TGTGCCAGCAGCCAGAAGGGACTAGCGGGGGATACGCAGTATTTT
CASSQKGLAGDTQYF
>NA|TRBJ1-6|NA|16|TRBV9
TGTGCCAGCAGCGTAGGAACAGGATCATTAAATCCACCCCTCCACTTT
CASSVGTGSLNPPLHF
>NA|TRBJ2-3|TRBD1|16|TRBV9
TGTGCCAGCAGCCTCAGACAGGGGGTTAGGGCAGATACGCAGTATTTT
CASSLRQGVRADTQYF
>NA|TRBJ2-1|TRBD2|15|TRBV5-1
TGCGCCAGCAGCCTCGGACTAGCGGGGGTAAGTGAGCAGTTCTTC
CASSLGLAGVSEQFF
>NA|TRBJ2-1|NA|13|TRBV3-1/TRBV3-2
TGTGCCAGCAGCCAGGGTGGGGGCGATGAGCAGTTCTTC
CASSQGGGDEQFF
>NA|TRBJ2-5|TRBD2|14|TRBV6-1
TGTGCCAGCAGTGATATAGCGGGGCGGGAGACCCAGTACTTC
CASSDIAGRETQYF
>NA|TRBJ2-3|NA|14|TRBV5-1
TGCGCCAGCAGCCCGGACAGACCCACAGATACGCAGTATTTT
CASSPDRPTDTQYF
>NA|TRBJ1-1|NA|15|TRBV29-1
TGCAGCGTCAATCGGTTGGGGACAAGGGGGACTGAAGCTTTCTTT
CSVNRLGTRGTEAFF
>NA|TRBJ1-2|NA|15|TRBV2
TGTGCCAGCAGTGAAGTTTTTGTCCGAAGTAGTGGCTACACCTTC
CASSEVFVRSSGYTF
>NA|TRBJ2-1|TRBD2|16|TRBV11-1
TGTGCCAGCACTAGCGGGAGATTCGCAGCCTACAATGAGCAGTTCTTC
CASTSGRFAAYNEQFF
>once|TRBJ1-4|NA|15|TRBV2
TGTGCCAGCAGTGCGGGGGGTTGGGGTAATGAAAAACTGTTTTTT
CASSAGGWGNEKLFF
>once|TRBJ2-5|TRBD1|17|TRBV7-2
TGTGCCAGCAGCTTACGGGCGGGCAGGGGGTACCAAGAGACCCAGTACTTC
CASSLRAGRGYQETQYF